Presented here are 4 T cell receptor beta chains from one specimen sequenced in a study of T cells in localized non-small cell lung cancer. The repertoire was sequenced with immunoSEQ multiplex PCR; TCRdb's copy has only in-frame clones and lacks some. The data contain about 36,000 clones, around nine tenths of them seen just once; the ten biggest clones take up roughly 7.2%. Source: peripheral blood, taken before any cancer treatment. The receptor source for this set is a woman aged 35 to 69 with stage I lung adenocarcinoma.

The sample holds one count of this clone. This chain connects TRBV18 to TRBJ1-6, with TRBD1 as a possible D gene (6 bases). CDR3 length: 18 amino acids. Trimming cost V 1 base and J 0 bases, with 13 bases left between them. Germline V gives CDR1 KGHSH, CDR2 LQKENI. CDR3 region: CASSPQRTGSSYNSPLHF. CDR3 nucleotides: TGTGCCAGCTCACCACAGAGAACAGGGAGCTCCTATAATTCACCCCTCCACTTT. Filled out from reference TRBV18 and TRBJ1-6, the complete variable domain reads NAGVMQNPRHLVRRRGQEARLRCSPMKGHSHVYWYRQLPEEGLKFMVYLQKENIIDESGMPKERFSAEFPKEGPSILRIQQVVRGDSAAYFCASSPQRTGSSYNSPLHFGNGTRLTVT.

The V call is TRBV6-1, the J call TRBJ2-3, with 7 bases fitting TRBD2. The CDR3 is 15 residues long. Germline V CDR1 and CDR2: MNHNS, SASEGT. Germline trimming cut 7 bases from V and 2 bases from J; bases unmatched to any gene: 9. CDR3 nucleotide sequence: TGTGCCAGCATGGCGGGGGACGGTCTCACAGATACGCAGTATTTT. The encoded protein is CASMAGDGLTDTQYF.

This clone has just one count. This sequence joins TRBV10-1 and TRBJ1-2; D may be TRBD1 (6 bases). CDR3 length: 13 residues. Trimming cost V 3 bases and J 2 bases, with 7 bases left between them. Germline CDR1 WNHNN, CDR2 SYGVQD (reference sequence). The CDR3 DNA is TGCGCCAGCAGTGAAACAGGGAACTATGGCTACACCTTC. This encodes CASSETGNYGYTF.

The chain links TRBV19 to TRBJ1-4, with D possibly being TRBD1 (5 bases). CDR1 and CDR2 from the germline V gene are LNHDA and SQIVND (reference sequence). Trimming took 6 bases from V and 5 from J, leaving 10 bases between them. The CDR3 loop spans 13 amino acids. The CDR3 DNA follows: TGTGCCAGTAGGTTCGGGGGAAATGAAAAACTGTTTTTT. Translating gives CASRFGGNEKLFF.